This passage covers 28 T cell receptor beta chains from one sample sequenced in a study of cytomegalovirus exposure and HLA in healthy donors. It was with 60 Vbeta and 13 Jbeta primers that the PCR ran. Repertoires were generated with immunoSEQ multiplex PCR, while TCRdb's copy carries only in-frame clones and drops some. The data show about 190,000 clones, with 75% to 90% seen just once and roughly 2.6% held by the top ten. Sequencing was done on a sample of PBMCs. The receptors come from a woman aged 45-65 years in good health and CMV-seropositive.

A word on this clone: The sample carries other DNA sequences with the same CDR3. The rearrangement links TRBV5-1 to TRBJ2-7; TRBD1 might be the D (5 bases). V lost 2 bases and J 3 bases, leaving 9 bases between the germline ends. This CDR3 has 13 amino acids. CDR1 and CDR2 from the germline V gene are SGHRS and YFSETQ. The CDR3 DNA sequence: TGCGCCAGCAGCTTCACAGGTTACTACGAGCAGTACTTC. This encodes CASSFTGYYEQYF.

The genes are TRBV2 and TRBJ1-4, with unresolved D. V was shortened by 7 bases and J by 6 bases, with 15 bases between the two germline ends. Germline values: CDR1 SNHLY, CDR2 FYNNEI. The length of the CDR3 is 14 residues. The CDR3 spells CASNLLGSDEKLFF. CDR3 nucleotides: TGTGCCAGCAACCTGCTAGGGAGTGATGAAAAACTGTTTTTT. The whole variable domain, filled in from reference TRBV2 and TRBJ1-4, reads EPEVTQTPSHQVTQMGQEVILRCVPISNHLYFYWYRQILGQKVEFLVSFYNNEISEKSEIFDDQFSVERPDGSNFTLKIRSTKLEDSAMYFCASNLLGSDEKLFFGSGTQLSVL.

The rearrangement joins TRBV5-1 to TRBJ1-4; maybe TRBD1 (6 bases). Trimming took 4 bases from V and 8 from J, leaving 15 bases between them. The CDR3 runs to 14 residues. Germline CDR1 reads SGHRS; CDR2 reads YFSETQ. CDR3 DNA sequence: TGCGCCAGCAGCCTACAGGGAATTGGCGAAAAACTGTTTTTT. It translates to CASSLQGIGEKLFF.

V is TRBV18 and J is TRBJ1-3; D unresolved. Germline V gene lookup returns CDR1 KGHSH and CDR2 LQKENI. The CDR3 has 16 amino acids. Trimming left V 1 base short and J 0 bases short, with 10 bases between. Here the CDR3 reads CASSPLPPSSGNTIYF. DNA of the CDR3: TGTGCCAGCTCACCACTACCCCCCAGCTCTGGAAACACCATATATTTT.

The chain recombines TRBV6-5 with TRBJ1-2, with D tentatively TRBD1 (6 bases). The CDR3 extends over 13 amino acids. Germline CDR1 and CDR2: MNHEY and SVGAGI. Trimming left V 6 bases short and J 4 bases short, with 12 bases between. DNA for the CDR3: TGTGCCAGCAGGGAGACAGGTGCCTATGGCTACACCTTC. Translation gives CASRETGAYGYTF.

This clone was observed a few times. The chain carries TRBV28 and TRBJ1-5; 8 nucleotides align to TRBD1. The CDR3 is 13 amino acids. CDR1 MDHEN and CDR2 SYDVKM come from the germline V gene. J gave up 6 bases and V 5 bases, and 3 bases lay outside the gene matches. As DNA, the CDR3 is TGTGCCAGCAGTGACAGGGGAAGTCAGCCCCAGCATTTT. It yields the protein CASSDRGSQPQHF.

The chain has TRBV15 and TRBJ1-1; TRBD1 matches at 7 bases. From germline, CDR1 is LNHNV and CDR2 YYDKDF (reference sequence). The CDR3 runs 12 residues. The V segment lost 4 bases and the J segment 8 bases; nucleotides outside the gene matches: 4. In DNA, the CDR3 is TGTGCCACCAGCACCACAGGGGACGAAGCTTTCTTT. It is translated as CATSTTGDEAFF.

The chain links TRBV7-6 to TRBJ2-1, with 7 bases aligning to TRBD2. Unmatched junction bases numbered 0, after V lost 5 bases and J lost 2 bases. Germline loops: CDR1 SGHVS, CDR2 FNYEAQ. This CDR3 has 13 amino acids. CDR3 sequence: CASSRGAYNEQFF. The CDR3 bases are TGTGCCAGCAGCCGGGGGGCCTACAATGAGCAGTTCTTC. The complete variable domain, with remaining parts taken from reference TRBV7-6 and TRBJ2-1, reads GAGVSQSPRYKVTKRGQDVALRCDPISGHVSLYWYRQALGQGPEFLTYFNYEAQQDKSGLPNDRFSAERPEGSISTLTIQRTEQRDSAMYRCASSRGAYNEQFFGPGTRLTVL.

This chain connects TRBV19 to TRBJ1-4; D call uncertain. The CDR3 sequence is 11 residues long. Germline V lookup: CDR1 LNHDA, CDR2 SQIVND (reference sequence). Between the trimmed V and J ends, which lost 7 bases and 4 bases, there was a span of 4 bases. CDR3 in DNA: TGTGCCAGTATTTATAATGAAAAACTGTTTTTT. It yields the protein CASIYNEKLFF.

The J gene is TRBJ1-1, the V gene TRBV6-4; 9 positions match TRBD1. The CDR3 is 16 amino acids. With 6 bases clipped from V and 0 bases from J, the junction kept 8 bases outside the gene matches. The V gene's germline CDR1 is MRHNA and CDR2 SNTAGT. The CDR3 spells CASRTDRGRVNTEAFF. The CDR3 coding sequence is TGTGCCAGCAGGACGGACAGGGGTAGGGTGAACACTGAAGCTTTCTTT.

The J gene is TRBJ2-3, the V gene TRBV18; 7 bases are a match to TRBD2. The CDR3 has 14 amino acids. Germline lookup yields CDR1 KGHSH and CDR2 LQKENI. V shed 0 bases and J 9 bases; nucleotides not matched to a gene: 6. The CDR3 region is CASSPPGGENTQYF. For the CDR3, the DNA is TGTGCCAGCTCACCACCTGGGGGGGAAAACACGCAGTATTTT.

V gene TRBV10-3 combines with J gene TRBJ1-5; D is perhaps TRBD1 (5 bases). Trimming removed 5 bases at V and 1 base at J, with 12 bases between. This CDR3 spans 15 amino acids. Germline loops: CDR1 ENHRY, CDR2 SYGVKD. The CDR3 region is CAISRAGGSNQPQHF. The CDR3 DNA sequence: TGTGCCATCAGTCGTGCGGGGGGAAGCAATCAGCCCCAGCATTTT.

V gene TRBV27 combines with J gene TRBJ2-3; TRBD2 aligns across 9 bases. Germline lookup yields CDR1 MNHEY and CDR2 SMNVEV (reference sequence). This CDR3 is built from 16 residues. V lost 2 bases, J lost 2 bases, and 5 bases stayed unmatched. CDR3 loop: CASSLLTSGLTDTQYF. The DNA for the CDR3 is TGTGCCAGCAGTTTACTCACTAGCGGGCTCACAGATACGCAGTATTTT.

The chain's CDR3 is CASSPGQGETQYF. DNA for the CDR3: TGTGCCAGCTCACCAGGACAGGGAGAGACCCAGTACTTC. The chain couples TRBV18 to TRBJ2-5; 8 bases agree with TRBD1. The V segment lost 2 bases and the J segment 4 bases; nucleotides outside the gene matches: 0. CDR3 length equals 13 residues. Per the germline V gene, CDR1 is KGHSH and CDR2 is LQKENI.

This chain connects TRBV28 to TRBJ1-4, with 12 nucleotides matching TRBD1. The V and J ends lost 3 bases and 8 bases, in that order; junction bases with no gene match: 10. The CDR3 runs 17 residues. Per germline, CDR1 MDHEN and CDR2 SYDVKM. DNA for the CDR3: TGTGCCAGCAGTTTTTTGGGACAGGGGGCGCGGGGCGAAAAACTGTTTTTT. Amino acids: CASSFLGQGARGEKLFF.

Details on this clone: The same CDR3 can be traced to other DNA sequences in this sample. The CDR3 loop is CASSLGLGGSTDTQYF. CDR3 in DNA: TGCGCCAGCAGCTTGGGACTAGGTGGTAGCACAGATACGCAGTATTTT. The chain links TRBV5-1 to TRBJ2-3; maybe TRBD2 (6 bases). This CDR3 is built from 16 residues. The V and J ends lost 0 bases and 0 bases respectively, with 11 bases between them. CDR1 is SGHRS, CDR2 YFSETQ, per germline.

The gene calls are TRBV5-1 and TRBJ1-1, with D possibly TRBD1 on 5 matching bases. The ends were cut back, 2 bases at V and 1 base at J, with 12 bases in the middle. The CDR3 sequence is 15 residues long. Germline V CDR1 and CDR2: SGHRS, YFSETQ. The CDR3 coding sequence is TGCGCCAGCAGCTTAGCAGGGCCCACGAACACTGAAGCTTTCTTT. Amino acid sequence: CASSLAGPTNTEAFF. Complete variable domain (other parts from reference TRBV5-1 and TRBJ1-1): KAGVTQTPRYLIKTRGQQVTLSCSPISGHRSVSWYQQTPGQGLQFLFEYFSETQRNKGNFPGRFSGRQFSNSRSEMNVSTLELGDSALYLCASSLAGPTNTEAFFGQGTRLTVV.

This chain links TRBV6-6 with TRBJ2-7; 9 nucleotides match TRBD1. From germline, CDR1 is MNHNY and CDR2 SVGAGI (reference sequence). The length of the CDR3 is 13 residues. J gave up 3 bases and V 8 bases, and 5 bases lay outside the gene matches. The CDR3 DNA sequence: TGTGCCAGCCAGGGACAGGGACTCTACGAGCAGTACTTC. This codes for CASQGQGLYEQYF.

The chain is built from TRBV5-6 and TRBJ2-1; 7 bases map to TRBD1. The CDR3 is 16 amino acids. Trimming removed 1 base from V and 7 bases from J; junction bases left unmatched: 11. Germline lookup yields CDR1 SGHDT and CDR2 YYEEEE. The CDR3 DNA follows: TGTGCCAGCAGCTTGAGGGACAGTGGGTCCCTTAATGAGCAGTTCTTC. The encoded protein is CASSLRDSGSLNEQFF.

The J gene is TRBJ2-6, the V gene TRBV6-1, with no clear D. The CDR3 has 13 residues. Germline V gene data show CDR1 as MNHNS and CDR2 as SASEGT. With 7 bases removed from V and 0 bases from J, the gap between germline ends came to 4 bases. The CDR3 region is CASTLSGANVLTF. The CDR3 DNA reads as TGTGCCAGCACCCTCTCTGGGGCCAACGTCCTGACTTTC.

This clone was found a few times. V gene TRBV5-1 combines with J gene TRBJ2-5, with D possibly TRBD2 on 5 matching bases. This CDR3 region has 13 residues. Per the germline V gene, CDR1 is SGHRS and CDR2 is YFSETQ. The V gene lost 4 bases and the J gene lost 1 base, with 8 bases spanning the gap. The CDR3 DNA reads as TGCGCCAGCAGCGAGGGTCTCCAAGAGACCCAGTACTTC. Translated, it gives CASSEGLQETQYF.

V is TRBV5-1 and J is TRBJ2-5; TRBD2 matches 11 bases. Trimming at V came to 0 bases and at J to 5 bases, leaving 9 bases not matched to a gene. CDR3 length: 17 amino acids. Germline V CDR1 and CDR2: SGHRS, YFSETQ. The CDR3 reads CASSLENSGGAWETQYF. CDR3 in DNA: TGCGCCAGCAGCTTGGAGAATAGCGGGGGGGCATGGGAGACCCAGTACTTC. Full variable domain (outside the CDR3, taken from reference TRBV5-1 and TRBJ2-5): KAGVTQTPRYLIKTRGQQVTLSCSPISGHRSVSWYQQTPGQGLQFLFEYFSETQRNKGNFPGRFSGRQFSNSRSEMNVSTLELGDSALYLCASSLENSGGAWETQYFGPGTRLLVL.

The V call is TRBV25-1, the J call TRBJ2-7, with D possibly matching TRBD2 (6 bases). There are 16 residues in the CDR3. V was pared by 6 bases and J by 2 bases, with 20 bases between. Germline V gene sequence: CDR1 MGHDK, CDR2 SYGVNS. The CDR3 is CASRPDPGLGTYEQYF. As DNA, the CDR3 is TGTGCCAGCAGACCCGATCCGGGACTGGGGACCTACGAGCAGTACTTC.

The chain recombines TRBV10-2 with TRBJ2-3; 13 positions match TRBD2. V trimming: 6 bases; J trimming: 6 bases; junction bases outside the gene matches: 3. CDR1 is WSHSY and CDR2 is SAAADI in the germline V gene. The CDR3 contains 14 residues. The CDR3 coding sequence is TGCGCCAGCAGAACTAGCGGGGGGGCCGATACGCAGTATTTT. Encoded protein: CASRTSGGADTQYF.

The CDR3 loop reads CASSLALSGVTYF. The CDR3 DNA follows: TGTGCCAGCAGCTTAGCGTTATCGGGAGTCACGTACTTC. This sequence joins TRBV7-9 and TRBJ2-7; maybe TRBD2 (6 bases). V was clipped by 0 bases and J by 12 bases, with 15 bases between them. This CDR3 has 13 residues. Germline values: CDR1 SEHNR, CDR2 FQNEAQ (reference sequence).

On this clone itself: Mismatch with germline at one junction end may stem from a read error. The chain uses TRBV15 and TRBJ2-3; maybe TRBD2 (5 bases). Germline CDR1 LNHNV, CDR2 YYDKDF (reference sequence). There are 15 residues in the CDR3. The CDR3 loop reads CATSREDSHTNTQYF. CDR3 in DNA: TGTGCCACCAGCAGAGAGGACTCCCACACAAATACGCAGTATTTT.

The chain employs TRBV9 and TRBJ2-1; 9 nucleotides align to TRBD2. Germline V gene lookup returns CDR1 SGDLS and CDR2 YYNGEE. V gave up 0 bases and J gave up 9 bases; unmatched junction bases: 13. The CDR3 totals 17 residues. CDR3 sequence reads: CASSVGTGGGVRGEQFF. CDR3 sequence (DNA): TGTGCCAGCAGCGTAGGAACTGGCGGGGGGGTTCGCGGTGAGCAGTTCTTC.

CDR3 nucleotides: TGTGCCACGACTAGCGGGAGCACCGGGGAGCTGTTTTTT. It specifies CATTSGSTGELFF. This chain uses TRBV6-1 with TRBJ2-2; 12 positions match TRBD2. V was pared by 10 bases and J by 4 bases, with 1 base of the junction left unmatched. The CDR3 is 13 amino acids. CDR1 is MNHNS and CDR2 is SASEGT in the germline V gene.